This TCR beta chain was identified in a study of blood T cell repertoires in COVID-19. Across the study: Sites across the United States, Italy and Spain contributed samples from acute and convalescent COVID-19. T cells, B-cell-depleted T cells, or PBMCs supplied cDNA or gDNA.

Between the trimmed V and J ends, which lost 3 bases and 1 base, there was a span of 6 bases. Germline loops: CDR1 LNHDA, CDR2 SQIVND (reference sequence). The CDR3 is made up of 13 amino acids. In the original analysis: Amplification with reference gene primers provided the estimates of nucleated cell counts. Sequencing was performed with immunoSEQ multiplex PCR; in TCRdb, only in-frame clones are kept and a portion is missing. That table gives V, J and clone size, and the DNA gave D and trimming. The table has about 190,000 clones, 70% to 90% seen once. The sequenced sample was peripheral blood. This TCR derives from a woman in her forties who had recovered from COVID-19. The rearrangement uses TRBV19 and TRBJ2-5, with D unclear. CDR3 sequence reads: CASSMAVQETQYF. The CDR3 DNA sequence: TGTGCCAGTAGTATGGCAGTCCAAGAGACCCAGTACTTC.